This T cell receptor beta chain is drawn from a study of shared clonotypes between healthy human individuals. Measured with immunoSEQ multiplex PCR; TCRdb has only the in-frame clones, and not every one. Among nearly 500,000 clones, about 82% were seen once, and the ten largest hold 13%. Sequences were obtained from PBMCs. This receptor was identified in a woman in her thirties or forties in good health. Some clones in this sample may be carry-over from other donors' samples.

CDR3 sequence: CASSEGLAGGTQYF. The CDR3 nucleotides read TGCGCCAGCAGCGAGGGACTAGCGGGAGGAACGCAGTATTTT. V usage is TRBV5-1 and J usage is TRBJ2-3, with TRBD2 identical over 15 bases. The CDR3 extends over 14 amino acids. Germline V CDR1 and CDR2: SGHRS, YFSETQ. Losses at the gene ends were 4 bases for V and 9 bases for J; bases not matched to a gene: 3. Looking up the rest from reference TRBV5-1 and TRBJ2-3 gives the full variable domain: KAGVTQTPRYLIKTRGQQVTLSCSPISGHRSVSWYQQTPGQGLQFLFEYFSETQRNKGNFPGRFSGRQFSNSRSEMNVSTLELGDSALYLCASSEGLAGGTQYFGPGTRLTVL.